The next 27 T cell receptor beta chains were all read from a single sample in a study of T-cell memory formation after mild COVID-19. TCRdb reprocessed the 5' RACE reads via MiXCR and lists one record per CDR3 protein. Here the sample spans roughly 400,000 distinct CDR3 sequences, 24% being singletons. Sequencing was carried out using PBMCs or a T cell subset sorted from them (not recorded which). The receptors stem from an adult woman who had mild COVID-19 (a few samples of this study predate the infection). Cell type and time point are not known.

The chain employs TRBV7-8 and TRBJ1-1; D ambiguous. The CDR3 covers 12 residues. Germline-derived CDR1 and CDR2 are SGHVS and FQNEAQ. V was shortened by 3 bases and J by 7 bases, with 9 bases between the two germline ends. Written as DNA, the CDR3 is TGTGCCAGCAGCTTGTATGACCATGAAGCTTTCTTT. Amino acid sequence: CASSLYDHEAFF. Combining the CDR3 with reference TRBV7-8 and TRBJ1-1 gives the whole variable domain GAGVSQSPRYKVAKRGQDVALRCDPISGHVSLFWYQQALGQGPEFLTYFQNEAQLDKSGLPSDRFFAERPEGSVSTLKIQRTQQEDSAVYLCASSLYDHEAFFGQGTRLTVV.

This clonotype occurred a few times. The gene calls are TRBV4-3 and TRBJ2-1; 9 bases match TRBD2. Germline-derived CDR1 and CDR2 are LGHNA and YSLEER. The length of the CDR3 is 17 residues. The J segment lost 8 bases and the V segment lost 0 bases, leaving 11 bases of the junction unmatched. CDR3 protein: CASSQDSGLAGRDEQFF. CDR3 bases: TGCGCCAGCAGCCAAGATTCGGGCCTAGCGGGAAGAGATGAGCAGTTCTTC.

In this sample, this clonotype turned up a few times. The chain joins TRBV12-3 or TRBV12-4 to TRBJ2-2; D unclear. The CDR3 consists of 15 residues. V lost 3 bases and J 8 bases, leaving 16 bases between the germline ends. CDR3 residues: CASSLVLGVRGELFF. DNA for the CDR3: TGTGCCAGCAGTTTGGTTCTAGGCGTTCGGGGGGAGCTGTTTTTT.

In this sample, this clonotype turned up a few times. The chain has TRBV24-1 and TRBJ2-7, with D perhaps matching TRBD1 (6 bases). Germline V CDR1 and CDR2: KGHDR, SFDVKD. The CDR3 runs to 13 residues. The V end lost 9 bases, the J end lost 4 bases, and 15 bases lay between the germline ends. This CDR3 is CATRPGQTYEQYF. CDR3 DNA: TGTGCCACCCGACCCGGACAGACATACGAGCAGTACTTC.

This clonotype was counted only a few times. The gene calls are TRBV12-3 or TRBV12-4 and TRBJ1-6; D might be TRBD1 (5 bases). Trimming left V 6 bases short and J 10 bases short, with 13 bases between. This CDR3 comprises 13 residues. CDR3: CASSSRQSSPLHF. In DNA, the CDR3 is TGTGCCAGCAGCAGCAGACAGTCATCACCCCTCCACTTT.

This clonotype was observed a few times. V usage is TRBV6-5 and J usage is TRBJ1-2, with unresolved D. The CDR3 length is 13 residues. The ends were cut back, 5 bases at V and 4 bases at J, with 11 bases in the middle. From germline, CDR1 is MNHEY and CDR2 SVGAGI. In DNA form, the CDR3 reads TGTGCCAGCAGTATAGGGCATTCCTATGGCTACACCTTC. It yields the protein CASSIGHSYGYTF.

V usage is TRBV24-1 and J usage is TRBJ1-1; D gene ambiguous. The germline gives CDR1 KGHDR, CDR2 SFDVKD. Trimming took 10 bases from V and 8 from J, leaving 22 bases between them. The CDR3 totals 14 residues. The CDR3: CATPTVGYPKEAFF. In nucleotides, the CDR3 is TGTGCCACACCCACCGTAGGGTATCCAAAAGAAGCTTTCTTT.

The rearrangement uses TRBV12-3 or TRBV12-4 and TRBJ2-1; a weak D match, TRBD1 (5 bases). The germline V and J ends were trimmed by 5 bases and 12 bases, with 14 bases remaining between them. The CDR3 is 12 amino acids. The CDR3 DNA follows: TGTGCCAGCAGTCGCACCTCAGGGTCGCAGTTCTTC. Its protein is CASSRTSGSQFF.

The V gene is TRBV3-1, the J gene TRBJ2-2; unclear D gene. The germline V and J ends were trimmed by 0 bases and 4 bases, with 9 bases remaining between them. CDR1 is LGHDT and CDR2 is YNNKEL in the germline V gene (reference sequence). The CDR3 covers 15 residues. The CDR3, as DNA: TGTGCCAGCAGCCAAGACCCCTCGGGCACCGGGGAGCTGTTTTTT. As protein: CASSQDPSGTGELFF.

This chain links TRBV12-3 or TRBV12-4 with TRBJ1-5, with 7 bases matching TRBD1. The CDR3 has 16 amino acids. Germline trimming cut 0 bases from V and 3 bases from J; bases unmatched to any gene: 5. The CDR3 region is CASSLASGTANQPQHF. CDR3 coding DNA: TGTGCCAGCAGTTTAGCGTCGGGGACAGCCAATCAGCCCCAGCATTTT.

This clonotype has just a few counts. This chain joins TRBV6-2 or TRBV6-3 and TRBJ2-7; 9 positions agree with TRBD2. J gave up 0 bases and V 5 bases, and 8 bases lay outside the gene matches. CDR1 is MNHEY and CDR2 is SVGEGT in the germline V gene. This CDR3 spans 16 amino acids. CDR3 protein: CASSGLAGSLSYEQYF. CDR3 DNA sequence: TGTGCCAGCAGTGGCCTAGCGGGATCTCTCTCCTACGAGCAGTACTTC.

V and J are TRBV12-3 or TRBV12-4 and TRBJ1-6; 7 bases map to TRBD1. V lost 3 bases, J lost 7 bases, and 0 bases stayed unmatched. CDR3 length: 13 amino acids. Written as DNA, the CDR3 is TGTGCCAGCAGTTTGACAGGGAATTCACCCCTCCACTTT. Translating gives CASSLTGNSPLHF.

Here the CDR3 reads CASSQDRGGREQYF. The CDR3 region has the DNA TGCGCCAGCAGCCAAGATAGGGGGGGACGAGAGCAGTACTTC. J is TRBJ2-7 and V is TRBV4-1, with D possibly matching TRBD2 (7 bases). From germline, CDR1 is MGHRA and CDR2 YSYEKL. The length of the CDR3 is 14 residues. Trimming took 0 bases from V and 7 from J, leaving 13 bases between them.

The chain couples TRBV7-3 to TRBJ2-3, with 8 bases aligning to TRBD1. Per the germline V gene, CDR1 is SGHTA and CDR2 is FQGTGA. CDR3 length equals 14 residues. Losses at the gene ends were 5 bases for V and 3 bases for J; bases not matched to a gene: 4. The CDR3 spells CASSPTGATDTQYF. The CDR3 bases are TGTGCCAGCAGCCCGACAGGGGCGACAGATACGCAGTATTTT. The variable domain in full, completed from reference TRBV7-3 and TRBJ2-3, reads GAGVSQTPSNKVTEKGKYVELRCDPISGHTALYWYRQSLGQGPEFLIYFQGTGAADDSGLPNDRFFAVRPEGSVSTLKIQRTERGDSAVYLCASSPTGATDTQYFGPGTRLTVL.

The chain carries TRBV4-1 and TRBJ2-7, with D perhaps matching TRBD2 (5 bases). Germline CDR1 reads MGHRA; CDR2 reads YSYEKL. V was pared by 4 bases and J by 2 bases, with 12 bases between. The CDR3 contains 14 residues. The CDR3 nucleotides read TGCGCCAGCAGCCCCGGAGGCTACACCTACGAGCAGTACTTC. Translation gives CASSPGGYTYEQYF.

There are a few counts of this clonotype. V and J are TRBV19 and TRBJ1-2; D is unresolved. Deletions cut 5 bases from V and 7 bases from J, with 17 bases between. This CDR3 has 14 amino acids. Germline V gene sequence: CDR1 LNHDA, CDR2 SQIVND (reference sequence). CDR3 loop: CASSQLAKAGGYTF. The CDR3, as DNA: TGTGCCAGTAGTCAGCTTGCAAAAGCAGGTGGCTACACCTTC.

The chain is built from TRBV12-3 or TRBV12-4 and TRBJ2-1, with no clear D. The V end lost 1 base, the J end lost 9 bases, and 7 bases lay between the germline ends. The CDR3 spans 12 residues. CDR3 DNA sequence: TGTGCCAGCAGTTTAGAGTTAGGTGAGCAGTTCTTC. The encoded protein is CASSLELGEQFF.

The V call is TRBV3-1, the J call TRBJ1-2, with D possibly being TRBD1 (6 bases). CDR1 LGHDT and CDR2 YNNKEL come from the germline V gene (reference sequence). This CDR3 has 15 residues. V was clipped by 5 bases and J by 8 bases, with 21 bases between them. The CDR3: CASSIEVQGPVGYTF. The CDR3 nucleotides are TGTGCCAGCAGCATCGAGGTCCAGGGGCCTGTGGGCTACACCTTC.

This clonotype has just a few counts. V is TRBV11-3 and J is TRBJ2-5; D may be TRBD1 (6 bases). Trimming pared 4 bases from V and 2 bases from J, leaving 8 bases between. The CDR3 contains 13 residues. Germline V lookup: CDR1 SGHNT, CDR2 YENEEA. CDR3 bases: TGTGCCAGCAGCTGGGGGACACAAGAGACCCAGTACTTC. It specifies CASSWGTQETQYF.

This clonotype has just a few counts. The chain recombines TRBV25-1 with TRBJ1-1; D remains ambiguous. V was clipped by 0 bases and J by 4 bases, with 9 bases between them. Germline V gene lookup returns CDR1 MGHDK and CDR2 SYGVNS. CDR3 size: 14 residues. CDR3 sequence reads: CASSEYYPSTEAFF. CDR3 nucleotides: TGTGCCAGCAGTGAATATTATCCGAGCACTGAAGCTTTCTTT.

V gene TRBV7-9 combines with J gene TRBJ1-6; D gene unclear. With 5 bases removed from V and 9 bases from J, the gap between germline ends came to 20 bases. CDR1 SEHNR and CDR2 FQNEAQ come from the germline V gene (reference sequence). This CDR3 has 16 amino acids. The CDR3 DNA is TGTGCCAGCAGCCCGCAAAAACTTGGGAGGGCTTCACCCCTCCACTTT. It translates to CASSPQKLGRASPLHF.

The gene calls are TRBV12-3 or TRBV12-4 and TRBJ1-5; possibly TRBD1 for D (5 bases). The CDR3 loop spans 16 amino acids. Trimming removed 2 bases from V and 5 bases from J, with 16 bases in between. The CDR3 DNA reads TGTGCCAGCAGTTTATTTTTCGCGTCAGGGTATCAGCCCCAGCATTTT. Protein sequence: CASSLFFASGYQPQHF.

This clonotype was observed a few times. The CDR3 is CASSEYVGTSGGYEQYF. CDR3 bases: TGTGCCAGCAGTGAATACGTAGGGACTAGCGGGGGTTACGAGCAGTACTTC. The chain combines TRBV25-1 with TRBJ2-7; TRBD2 aligns across 14 bases. This CDR3 has 17 amino acids. With 0 bases clipped from V and 4 bases from J, the junction kept 5 bases outside the gene matches. Looked up from germline, CDR1 is MGHDK and CDR2 is SYGVNS.

The CDR3 nucleotides read TGTGCCAGCAGTGAAGGGCTAGCTGTGGGCACAGATACGCAGTATTTT. It specifies CASSEGLAVGTDTQYF. The chain uses TRBV2 and TRBJ2-3; possible D gene TRBD2, 5 bases. There are 16 residues in the CDR3. CDR1 and CDR2 (germline): SNHLY, FYNNEI. Trimming took 1 base from V and 1 from J, leaving 12 bases between them.

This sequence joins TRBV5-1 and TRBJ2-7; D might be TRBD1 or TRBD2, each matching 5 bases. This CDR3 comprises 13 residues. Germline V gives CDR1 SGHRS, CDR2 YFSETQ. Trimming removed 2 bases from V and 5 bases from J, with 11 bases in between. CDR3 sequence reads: CASSFRDGHEQYF. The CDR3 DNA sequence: TGCGCCAGCAGCTTCCGGGACGGTCACGAGCAGTACTTC. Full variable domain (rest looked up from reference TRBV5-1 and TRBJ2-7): KAGVTQTPRYLIKTRGQQVTLSCSPISGHRSVSWYQQTPGQGLQFLFEYFSETQRNKGNFPGRFSGRQFSNSRSEMNVSTLELGDSALYLCASSFRDGHEQYFGPGTRLTVT.

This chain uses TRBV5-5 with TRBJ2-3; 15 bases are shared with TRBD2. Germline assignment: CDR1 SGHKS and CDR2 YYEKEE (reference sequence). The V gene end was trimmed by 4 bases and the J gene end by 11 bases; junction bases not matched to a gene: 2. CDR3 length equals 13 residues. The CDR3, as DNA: TGTGCCAGCAGCATGGGACTAGCGGGGGGGCAGTATTTT. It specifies CASSMGLAGGQYF.

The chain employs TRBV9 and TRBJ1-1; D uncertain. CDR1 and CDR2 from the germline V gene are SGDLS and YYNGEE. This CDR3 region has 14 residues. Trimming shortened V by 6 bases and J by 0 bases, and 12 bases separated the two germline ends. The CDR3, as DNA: TGTGCCAGCACCCCGAACCAGATGAACACTGAAGCTTTCTTT. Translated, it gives CASTPNQMNTEAFF.